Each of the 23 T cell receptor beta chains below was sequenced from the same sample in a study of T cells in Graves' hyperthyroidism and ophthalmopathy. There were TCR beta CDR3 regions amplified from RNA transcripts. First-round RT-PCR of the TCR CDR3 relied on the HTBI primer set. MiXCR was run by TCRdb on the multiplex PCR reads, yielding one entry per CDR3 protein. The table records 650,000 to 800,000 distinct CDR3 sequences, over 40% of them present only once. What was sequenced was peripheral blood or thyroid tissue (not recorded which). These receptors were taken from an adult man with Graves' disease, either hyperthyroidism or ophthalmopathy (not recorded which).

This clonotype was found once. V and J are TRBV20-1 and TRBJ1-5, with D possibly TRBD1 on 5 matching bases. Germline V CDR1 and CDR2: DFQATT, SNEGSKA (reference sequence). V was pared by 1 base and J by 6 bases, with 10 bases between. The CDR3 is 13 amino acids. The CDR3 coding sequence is TGCAGTGCTAGAGTAGGGGTTAGTCAGCCCCAGCATTTT. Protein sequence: CSARVGVSQPQHF.

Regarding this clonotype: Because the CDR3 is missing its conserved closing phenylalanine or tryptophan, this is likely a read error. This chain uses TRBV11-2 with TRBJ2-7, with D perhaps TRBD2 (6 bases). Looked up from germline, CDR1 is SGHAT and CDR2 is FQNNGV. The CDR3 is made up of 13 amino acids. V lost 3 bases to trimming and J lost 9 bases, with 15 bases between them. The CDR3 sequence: CASSLEESEGQYL. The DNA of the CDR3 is TGTGCCAGCAGCTTGGAAGAGTCGGAGGGGCAGTACCTC.

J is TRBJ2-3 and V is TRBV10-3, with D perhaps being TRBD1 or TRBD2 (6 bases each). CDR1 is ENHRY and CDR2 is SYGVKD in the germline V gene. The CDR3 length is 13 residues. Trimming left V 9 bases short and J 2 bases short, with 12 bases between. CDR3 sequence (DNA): TGTGCCATGGGGGCTAGCGTCACAGATACGCAGTATTTT. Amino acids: CAMGASVTDTQYF.

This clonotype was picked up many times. The CDR3 DNA reads TGTGCCAGCAATCTCCCAGGGGGCTTCGAGCAGTACTTC. This translates into CASNLPGGFEQYF. This chain connects TRBV7-8 to TRBJ2-7, with 8 bases matching TRBD1. The germline V gene has CDR1 SGHVS and CDR2 FQNEAQ. V gave up 7 bases and J gave up 6 bases; unmatched junction bases: 8. This CDR3 region has 13 residues.

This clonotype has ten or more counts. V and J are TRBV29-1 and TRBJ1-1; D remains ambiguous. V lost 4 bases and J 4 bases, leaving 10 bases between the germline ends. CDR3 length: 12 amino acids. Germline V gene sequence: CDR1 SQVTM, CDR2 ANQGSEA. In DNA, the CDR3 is TGCAGCGTTGTAGTAGGGCGCACTGAAGCTTTCTTT. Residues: CSVVVGRTEAFF.

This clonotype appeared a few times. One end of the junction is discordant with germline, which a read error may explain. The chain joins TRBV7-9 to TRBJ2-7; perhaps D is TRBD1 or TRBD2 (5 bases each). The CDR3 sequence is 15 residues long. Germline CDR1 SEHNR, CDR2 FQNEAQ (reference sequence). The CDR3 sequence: CASSREFPSSYEQYF. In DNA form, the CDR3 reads TGCGCCAGCAGCAGGGAGTTCCCAAGCTCCTACGAGCAGTACTTC.

The CDR3: CASSLRITGEGTEAFF. In DNA form, the CDR3 reads TGCGCCAGCAGCCTGAGAATTACAGGGGAAGGCACTGAAGCTTTCTTT. The chain links TRBV5-1 to TRBJ1-1; 7 bases map to TRBD1. This CDR3 contains 16 residues. Germline values: CDR1 SGHRS, CDR2 YFSETQ. V dropped 4 bases and J dropped 4; count of bases not matched to a gene: 13.

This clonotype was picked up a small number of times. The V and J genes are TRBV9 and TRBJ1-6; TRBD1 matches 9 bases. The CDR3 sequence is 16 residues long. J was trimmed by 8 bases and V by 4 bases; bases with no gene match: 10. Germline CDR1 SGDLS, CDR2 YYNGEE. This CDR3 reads CASSSTPGQGYSPLHF. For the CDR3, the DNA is TGTGCCAGCAGCTCTACCCCGGGACAGGGCTATTCACCCCTCCACTTT.

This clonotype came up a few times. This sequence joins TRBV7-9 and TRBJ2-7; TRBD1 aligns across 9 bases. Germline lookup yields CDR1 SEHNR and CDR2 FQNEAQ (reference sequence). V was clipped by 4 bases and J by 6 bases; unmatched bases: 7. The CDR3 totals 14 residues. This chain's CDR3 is CASSSGTGRSEQYF. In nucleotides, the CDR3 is TGTGCCAGCAGCTCCGGGACAGGGAGGAGCGAGCAGTACTTC.

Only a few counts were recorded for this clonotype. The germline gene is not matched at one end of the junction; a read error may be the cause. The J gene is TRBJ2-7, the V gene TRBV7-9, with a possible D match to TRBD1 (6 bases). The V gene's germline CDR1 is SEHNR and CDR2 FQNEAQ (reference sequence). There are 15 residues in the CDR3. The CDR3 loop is CASSQHPGHEYEQYF. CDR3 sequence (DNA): TGCGCCAGCAGCCAACATCCGGGACACGAGTACGAGCAGTACTTC. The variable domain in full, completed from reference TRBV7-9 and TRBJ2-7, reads DTGVSQNPRHKITKRGQNVTFRCDPISEHNRLYWYRQTLGQGPEFLTYFQNEAQLEKSRLLSDRFSAERPKGSFSTLEIQRTEQGDSAMYLCASSQHPGHEYEQYFGPGTRLTVT.

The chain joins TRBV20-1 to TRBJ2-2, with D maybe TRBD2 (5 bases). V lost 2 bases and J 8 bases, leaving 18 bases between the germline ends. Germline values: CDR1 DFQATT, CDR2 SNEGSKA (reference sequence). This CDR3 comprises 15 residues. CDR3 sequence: CSARTPVGPGGELFF. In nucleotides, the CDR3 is TGCAGTGCTAGAACGCCCGTCGGACCGGGGGGGGAGCTGTTTTTT.

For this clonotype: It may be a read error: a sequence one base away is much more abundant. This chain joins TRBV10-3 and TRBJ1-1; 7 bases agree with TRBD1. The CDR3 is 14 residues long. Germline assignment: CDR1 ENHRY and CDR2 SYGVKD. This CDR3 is CASSCSTGSTEAFF. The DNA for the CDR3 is TGTGCCAGCAGTTGCTCGACAGGGAGCACTGAAGCTTTCTTT.

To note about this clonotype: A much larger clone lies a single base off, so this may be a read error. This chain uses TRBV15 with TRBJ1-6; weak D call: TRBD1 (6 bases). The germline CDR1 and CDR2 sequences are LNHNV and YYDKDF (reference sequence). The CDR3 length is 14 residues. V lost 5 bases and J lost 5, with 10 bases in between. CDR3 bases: TGTGCCACCAGCCCCCGGACAGATAATTCACCCCTCCACTTT. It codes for CATSPRTDNSPLHF.

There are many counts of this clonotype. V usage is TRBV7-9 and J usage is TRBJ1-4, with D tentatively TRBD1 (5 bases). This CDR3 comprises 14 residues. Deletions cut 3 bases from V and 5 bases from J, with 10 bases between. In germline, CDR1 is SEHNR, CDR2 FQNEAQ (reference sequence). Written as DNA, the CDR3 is TGTGCCAGCAGCTTCACGGGACCCAATGAAAAACTGTTTTTT. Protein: CASSFTGPNEKLFF.

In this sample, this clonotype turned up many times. In DNA form, the CDR3 reads TGTGCCAGCAGCTACCAAGCGAACACTGAAGCTTTCTTT. This encodes CASSYQANTEAFF. The chain links TRBV7-3 to TRBJ1-1; no firm D call. V dropped 4 bases and J dropped 1 base, with 7 bases sitting between them. The CDR3 totals 13 residues. CDR1 is SGHTA and CDR2 is FQGTGA in the germline V gene.

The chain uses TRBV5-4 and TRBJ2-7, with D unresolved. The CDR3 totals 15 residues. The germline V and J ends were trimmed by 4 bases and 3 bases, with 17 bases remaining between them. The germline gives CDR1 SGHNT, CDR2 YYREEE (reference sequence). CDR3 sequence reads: CASSPDFGSGYEQYF. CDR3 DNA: TGTGCCAGCAGCCCCGACTTCGGTTCCGGCTACGAGCAGTACTTC.

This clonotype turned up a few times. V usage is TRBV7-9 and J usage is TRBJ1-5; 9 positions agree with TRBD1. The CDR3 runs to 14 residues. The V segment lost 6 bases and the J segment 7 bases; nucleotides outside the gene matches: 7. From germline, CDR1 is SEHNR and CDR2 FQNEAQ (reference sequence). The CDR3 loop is CASSEGTGRQPQHF. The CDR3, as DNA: TGTGCCAGCAGTGAAGGGACAGGGCGACAGCCCCAGCATTTT. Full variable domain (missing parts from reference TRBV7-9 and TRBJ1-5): DTGVSQNPRHKITKRGQNVTFRCDPISEHNRLYWYRQTLGQGPEFLTYFQNEAQLEKSRLLSDRFSAERPKGSFSTLEIQRTEQGDSAMYLCASSEGTGRQPQHFGDGTRLSIL.

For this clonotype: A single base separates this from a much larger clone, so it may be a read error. The CDR3: CASSRYHKGETQYF. The CDR3 region has the DNA TGTGCCAGCAGTAGATATCACAAGGGTGAGACCCAGTACTTC. V is TRBV7-2 and J is TRBJ2-5; D remains unclear. CDR1 and CDR2 (germline): SGHTA, FQGNSA. The V end was cut by 6 bases, the J end by 5 bases, with 16 bases between. There are 14 residues in the CDR3.

The CDR3 DNA is TGCAGCGGACCTAGCGGGAACACCGGGGAGCTGTTTTTT. Encoded protein: CSGPSGNTGELFF. The V call is TRBV29-1, the J call TRBJ2-2, with 7 bases matching TRBD2. The ends lost 7 bases at V and 1 base at J; junction bases unmatched: 3. Germline lookup yields CDR1 SQVTM and CDR2 ANQGSEA. This CDR3 contains 13 residues.

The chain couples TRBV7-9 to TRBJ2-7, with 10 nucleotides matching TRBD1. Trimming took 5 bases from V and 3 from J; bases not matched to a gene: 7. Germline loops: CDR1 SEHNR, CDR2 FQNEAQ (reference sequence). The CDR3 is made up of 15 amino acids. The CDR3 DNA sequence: TGTGCCAGCAGCCAAGGTGGACAGGGGGGCTACGAGCAGTACTTC. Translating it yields CASSQGGQGGYEQYF.

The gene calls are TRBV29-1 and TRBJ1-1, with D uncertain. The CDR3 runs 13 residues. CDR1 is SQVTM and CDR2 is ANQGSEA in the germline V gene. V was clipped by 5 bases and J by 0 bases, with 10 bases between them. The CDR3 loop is CSVMRNMNTEAFF. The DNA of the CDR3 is TGCAGCGTTATGCGGAACATGAACACTGAAGCTTTCTTT.

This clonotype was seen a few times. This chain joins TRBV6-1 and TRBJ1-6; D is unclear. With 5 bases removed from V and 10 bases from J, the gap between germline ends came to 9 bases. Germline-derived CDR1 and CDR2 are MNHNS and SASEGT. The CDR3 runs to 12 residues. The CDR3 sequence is CASSYGPSPLHF. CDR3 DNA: TGTGCCAGCAGTTACGGACCCTCACCCCTCCACTTT.

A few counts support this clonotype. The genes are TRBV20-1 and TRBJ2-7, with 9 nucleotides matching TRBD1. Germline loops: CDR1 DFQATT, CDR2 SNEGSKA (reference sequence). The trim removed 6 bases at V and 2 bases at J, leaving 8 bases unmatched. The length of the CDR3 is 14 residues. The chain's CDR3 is CSAWTGANPYEQYF. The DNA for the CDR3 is TGCAGTGCCTGGACAGGGGCCAATCCCTACGAGCAGTACTTC.